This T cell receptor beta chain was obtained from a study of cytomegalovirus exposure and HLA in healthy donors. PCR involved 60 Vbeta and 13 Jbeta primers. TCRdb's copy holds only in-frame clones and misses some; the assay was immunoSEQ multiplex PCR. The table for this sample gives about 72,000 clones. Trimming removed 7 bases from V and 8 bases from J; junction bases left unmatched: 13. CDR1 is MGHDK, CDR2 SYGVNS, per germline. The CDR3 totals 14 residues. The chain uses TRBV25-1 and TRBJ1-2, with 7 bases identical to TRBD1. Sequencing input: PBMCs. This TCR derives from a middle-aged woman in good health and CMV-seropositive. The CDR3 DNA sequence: TGTGCCAGCACCCCGAGGGGGCTAGGCCGAGGCTACACCTTC. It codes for CASTPRGLGRGYTF.